This T cell receptor beta chain emerged from a study of blood T cell repertoires in COVID-19. About the study: Whether acute or convalescent, the COVID-19 samples came from the United States, Italy and Spain. T cells, B-cell-depleted T cells, or PBMCs supplied cDNA or gDNA.

The CDR3 extends over 15 amino acids. Per germline, CDR1 SNHLY and CDR2 FYNNEI. V shed 6 bases and J 1 base; nucleotides not matched to a gene: 4. Source study methods: Reference gene primer amplification yielded estimated nucleated cell counts. The assay was immunoSEQ multiplex PCR, and TCRdb's table has in-frame clones only and misses some. V and J calls and clone size are as listed in that table; D and trimming were resolved from the DNA. The table has about 130,000 clones, 80% seen once; the top ten hold 1.9%. The V gene is TRBV2, the J gene TRBJ2-3, with 10 bases lining up with TRBD1. The sequence came from a man between 65 and 79 years old with acute or convalescent COVID-19. Sequences were obtained from peripheral blood. The CDR3 loop is CASRRQGAGTDTQYF. The CDR3 DNA reads as TGTGCCAGCAGAAGACAGGGGGCGGGCACAGATACGCAGTATTTT.